A selection of T cell receptor beta chains follows, all from one sample in a study of OX40 agonist ivuxolimab in advanced cancers. Clones were read by immunoSEQ multiplex PCR, and TCRdb kept only the in-frame ones, dropping some. This table has fewer than 140,000 clones, approximately 90% appearing once. This material consisted of CD4+ or CD8+ T cells sorted from blood, taken in a trial of the OX40 agonist ivuxolimab. These receptors all come from an adult with an advanced solid tumor such as melanoma, head and neck, liver or kidney cancer. Each CDR3 is given with its conserved first and last residue. The D gene is left open where the match is weak. Clone size appears in some rows only: once, few, many, or a class for an expanded clone.

d_gene,abundance,v_gene,j_gene,CDR3aa,CDR3nt
TRBD2,-,TRBV10-3,TRBJ2-2,CAISENERGEYTGELFF,TGTGCCATCAGTGAGAACGAGCGGGGAGAATACACCGGGGAGCTGTTTTTT
-,-,TRBV28,TRBJ1-3,CASNGHSGNTIYF,TGTGCCAGCAATGGGCACTCTGGAAACACCATATATTTT
-,-,TRBV6-5,TRBJ1-1,CASSYSGDTLNTEAFF,TGTGCCAGCAGTTACTCGGGGGACACCTTGAACACTGAAGCTTTCTTT
-,few,TRBV18,TRBJ1-2,CASSPGQDDGYTF,TGTGCCAGCTCACCGGGACAAGATGATGGCTACACCTTC
-,-,TRBV18,TRBJ2-1,CASSPSRRAYNEQFF,TGTGCCAGCTCACCCAGCCGCAGGGCTTACAATGAGCAGTTCTTC
-,-,TRBV7-3,TRBJ1-6,CASSEQAGNSPLHF,TGTGCCAGCAGCGAACAGGCAGGGAATTCACCCCTCCACTTT
TRBD1,-,TRBV5-1,TRBJ2-5,CASSLTRGRQETQYF,TGCGCCAGCAGCTTGACTAGGGGGCGACAAGAGACCCAGTACTTC
-,few,TRBV6-1,TRBJ1-2,CASSADSFGSYGYTF,TGTGCCAGCAGCGCAGACAGTTTCGGAAGTTATGGCTACACCTTC
-,-,TRBV5-4,TRBJ1-4,CASSQDRTNEKLFF,TGTGCCAGCAGCCAGGACAGAACTAATGAAAAACTGTTTTTT
TRBD2,-,TRBV19,TRBJ2-3,CASSLLAGSTDTQYF,TGTGCCAGCAGCCTCCTAGCGGGGTCCACAGATACGCAGTATTTT
-,-,TRBV6-6,TRBJ1-2,CASSSRQTLLIGYTF,TGTGCCAGCAGTAGCAGGCAAACCCTCCTCATTGGCTACACCTTC
TRBD1,-,TRBV14,TRBJ1-2,CASSRRRDSYGYTF,TGTGCCAGCAGCCGACGGAGGGACAGCTATGGCTACACCTTC
-,-,TRBV9,TRBJ2-3,CASSATRPTDTQYF,TGTGCCAGCAGCGCCACCCGTCCCACAGATACGCAGTATTTT
TRBD1,-,TRBV6-5,TRBJ1-1,CASTQGATTEAFF,TGTGCCAGCACTCAGGGGGCTACCACTGAAGCTTTCTTT
-,-,TRBV7-2,TRBJ2-3,CASSLENTDTQYF,TGTGCCAGCAGCCTAGAAAACACAGATACGCAGTATTTT
TRBD2,-,TRBV5-1,TRBJ2-1,CASDSGTSGDEQFF,TGCGCCAGCGATTCCGGGACTAGCGGAGATGAGCAGTTCTTC
-,-,TRBV7-9,TRBJ2-7,CASSGQGTIYEQYF,TGTGCCAGCAGCGGGCAGGGGACCATCTACGAGCAGTACTTC
-,-,TRBV5-1,TRBJ2-2,CASSLDSANTGELFF,TGCGCCAGCAGCCTTGACTCCGCGAACACCGGGGAGCTGTTTTTT
-,-,TRBV6-4,TRBJ2-4,CASSGPVGGIAKNIQYF,TGTGCCAGCAGTGGCCCGGTAGGAGGTATAGCCAAAAACATTCAGTACTTC
-,-,TRBV5-1,TRBJ1-1,CASSLAGGENTEAFF,TGCGCCAGCAGCTTGGCCGGGGGGGAGAACACTGAAGCTTTCTTT
TRBD2,-,TRBV27,TRBJ2-1,CASSLTGGTWNEQFF,TGTGCCAGCAGTTTAACGGGGGGAACTTGGAATGAGCAGTTCTTC
-,-,TRBV25-1,TRBJ1-2,CASSPAGANYGYTF,TGTGCCAGCAGCCCCGCAGGGGCTAACTATGGCTACACCTTC
TRBD1,-,TRBV28,TRBJ2-6,CASRTTGYGANVLTF,TGTGCCAGCAGGACGACAGGGTATGGGGCCAACGTCCTGACTTTC
-,-,TRBV28,TRBJ2-5,CASSFQETQYF,TGTGCCAGCAGTTTTCAAGAGACCCAGTACTTC
-,-,TRBV7-2,TRBJ2-1,CASSLDPMVGNEQFF,TGTGCCAGCAGCTTAGACCCGATGGTAGGCAATGAGCAGTTCTTC
TRBD2,once,TRBV19,TRBJ2-3,CASKALAGTDTQYF,TGTGCCAGTAAGGCTCTAGCGGGCACAGATACGCAGTATTTT
-,-,TRBV6-6,TRBJ2-6,CASRPTQGNGANVLTF,TGTGCCAGCAGGCCCACGCAGGGGAACGGGGCCAACGTCCTGACTTTC
-,-,TRBV5-5,TRBJ2-7,CASSLGVPGVGHEQYF,TGTGCCAGCAGCTTGGGCGTCCCAGGGGTAGGCCACGAGCAGTACTTC
-,-,TRBV28,TRBJ2-7,CASTDGFQPVQYF,TGTGCCAGCACCGACGGTTTCCAACCGGTGCAGTACTTC
-,-,TRBV2,TRBJ2-2,CASRYPVVGELFF,TGTGCCAGCAGATACCCGGTGGTTGGGGAGCTGTTTTTT
-,once,TRBV28,TRBJ2-2,CASRDSLTGELFF,TGTGCCAGCAGGGACAGCCTCACCGGGGAGCTGTTTTTT
-,-,TRBV4-1,TRBJ2-1,CASSRPGPLRDEQFF,TGCGCCAGCAGCCGGCCGGGCCCTCTGCGGGATGAGCAGTTCTTC
-,-,TRBV6-1,TRBJ1-6,CASSELGRGESPLHF,TGTGCCAGCAGTGAATTGGGTCGGGGGGAGTCACCCCTCCACTTT